This T cell receptor beta chain was documented in a study of T-cell memory formation after mild COVID-19. General study results and limits: Clones contracting day 15 to 85 were balanced CD4/CD8; later expanders leaned CD4+. Some clones that responded turned up in pre-infection memory, which suggests that cross-reactive memory joined in.

Comment on this clonotype: Its target is not known.

V lost 2 bases and J 7 bases, leaving 12 bases between the germline ends. The CDR3 has 14 residues. TCRdb recomputed calls from the 5' RACE reads with MiXCR, one row per CDR3 protein. This sample has around 260,000 distinct CDR3 sequences, with roughly 16% found just once. This receptor was taken from a man between 18 and 35 years old who had mild COVID-19 (a few samples of this study predate the infection). Cell type and time point are not known. The chain couples TRBV12-3 or TRBV12-4 to TRBJ2-4, with a possible D match to TRBD1 (6 bases). What was sequenced was PBMCs or a T cell subset sorted from them (not recorded which). The CDR3 sequence is CASSLPGARNIQYF. Written as DNA, the CDR3 is TGTGCCAGCAGTTTACCAGGGGCGCGGAACATTCAGTACTTC.